The 9 T cell receptor beta chains below were found in one sample sequenced in a study of blood T cell repertoires in COVID-19. TCRdb's table, derived via immunoSEQ multiplex PCR, lists solely in-frame clones and lacks some. The sample includes about 250,000 clones, about 82% of them seen just once. The sample consisted of peripheral blood. The source is a woman of 80 years or more with COVID-19, enrolled during active disease.

This sequence joins TRBV24-1 and TRBJ2-1; TRBD1 matches 8 bases. The length of the CDR3 is 16 residues. With 2 bases clipped from V and 0 bases from J, the junction kept 2 bases outside the gene matches. Germline CDR1 KGHDR, CDR2 SFDVKD. The CDR3 loop reads CATSDSGTGSYNEQFF. The CDR3 DNA sequence: TGTGCCACCAGTGATTCGGGGACAGGCTCCTACAATGAGCAGTTCTTC.

The genes are TRBV11-3 and TRBJ2-1; TRBD2 aligns across 14 bases. This CDR3 has 17 residues. Germline V lookup: CDR1 SGHNT, CDR2 YENEEA. The V and J ends lost 1 base and 8 bases, in that order; junction bases with no gene match: 7. The CDR3 loop reads CASSLVWGLAGADEQFF. Written as DNA, the CDR3 is TGTGCCAGCAGCTTAGTATGGGGACTAGCGGGGGCGGATGAGCAGTTCTTC.

Concerning this clone: This sample also contains other DNA sequences that code for the same CDR3. J is TRBJ2-7 and V is TRBV19, with D maybe TRBD2 (5 bases). V was shortened by 2 bases and J by 6 bases, with 5 bases between the two germline ends. CDR1 is LNHDA and CDR2 is SQIVND in the germline V gene (reference sequence). The CDR3 consists of 11 residues. The DNA of the CDR3 is TGTGCCAGTAGTATACGGGGCGAGCAGTACTTC. Residues: CASSIRGEQYF.

V usage is TRBV28 and J usage is TRBJ2-1; 8 bases are a match to TRBD1. Germline V lookup: CDR1 MDHEN, CDR2 SYDVKM. V dropped 7 bases and J dropped 9; count of bases not matched to a gene: 14. The CDR3 runs 15 residues. CDR3 coding DNA: TGTGCCAGCAAATCCAACTCGGCAGGGGGCTCTGAGCAGTTCTTC. This translates into CASKSNSAGGSEQFF.

The V gene is TRBV19, the J gene TRBJ2-3; D might be TRBD1 (5 bases). Per the germline V gene, CDR1 is LNHDA and CDR2 is SQIVND (reference sequence). The V and J ends lost 7 bases and 1 base respectively, with 12 bases between them. The CDR3 sequence is 14 residues long. The CDR3 nucleotides are TGTGCCAGTACCCCTGTAGGGGGCACAGATACGCAGTATTTT. Translating it yields CASTPVGGTDTQYF.

The chain couples TRBV6-1 to TRBJ2-5; D gene unclear. The CDR3 consists of 13 residues. V was shortened by 2 bases and J by 4 bases, with 8 bases between the two germline ends. Germline-derived CDR1 and CDR2 are MNHNS and SASEGT. The CDR3 loop reads CASSEPTSETQYF. In nucleotides, the CDR3 is TGTGCCAGCAGTGAACCTACCTCAGAGACCCAGTACTTC.

This clone has only a few counts. The same CDR3 is also encoded by other DNA sequences in this sample. The rearrangement links TRBV6-5 to TRBJ1-1; 9 nucleotides match TRBD1. Germline V CDR1 and CDR2: MNHEY, SVGAGI. V was clipped by 0 bases and J by 4 bases; unmatched bases: 0. There are 14 residues in the CDR3. DNA of the CDR3: TGTGCCAGCAGTTACTCGACAGGGGGCACTGAAGCTTTCTTT. Translating it yields CASSYSTGGTEAFF.

This clone was found once. This chain connects TRBV6-1 to TRBJ1-2; 7 bases line up with TRBD1. Germline V gene lookup returns CDR1 MNHNS and CDR2 SASEGT. CDR3 size: 16 residues. Trimming took 0 bases from V and 8 from J; bases not matched to a gene: 12. The CDR3 protein is CASSEANPAGGGGYTF. CDR3 nucleotides: TGTGCCAGCAGTGAAGCGAACCCGGCAGGGGGTGGCGGCTACACCTTC.

This chain uses TRBV28 with TRBJ2-7; 8 bases align to TRBD2. The trim removed 1 base at V and 2 bases at J, leaving 7 bases unmatched. This CDR3 spans 16 amino acids. Per the germline V gene, CDR1 is MDHEN and CDR2 is SYDVKM. In DNA form, the CDR3 reads TGTGCCAGCAGTTTATCTACCAGCGGGGGCCCCTACGAGCAGTACTTC. Amino acids: CASSLSTSGGPYEQYF.